The entry that follows covers one TCR beta chain sequence. The sample originates from a study of blood T cell repertoires in COVID-19. Study-wide background: Sources were T cells, B-cell-depleted T cells, or PBMCs; the material itself was cDNA or gDNA.

Original data processing: Amplification from reference gene primers served as the basis for estimated nucleated cell counts. Method: immunoSEQ multiplex PCR; TCRdb's copy keeps in-frame clones and lacks some. V, J and clone size reflect that table, while D and trimming were determined from the DNA. The data show 100,000 to 150,000 clones, 70% to 80% seen once. CDR3 length: 15 amino acids. Germline V CDR1 and CDR2: LNHDA, SQIVND (reference sequence). V shed 5 bases and J 4 bases; nucleotides not matched to a gene: 5. J is TRBJ2-1 and V is TRBV19; 10 bases line up with TRBD2. The source material was peripheral blood. This sequence originates from a man in his sixties or seventies with acute or convalescent COVID-19. CDR3 loop: CASSGTSGKYNEQFF. CDR3 coding DNA: TGTGCCAGTAGTGGAACTAGCGGGAAGTACAATGAGCAGTTCTTC. Based on the CDR3 plus reference TRBV19 and TRBJ2-1, the full variable domain is DGGITQSPKYLFRKEGQNVTLSCEQNLNHDAMYWYRQDPGQGLRLIYYSQIVNDFQKGDIAEGYSVSREKKESFPLTVTSAQKNPTAFYLCASSGTSGKYNEQFFGPGTRLTVL.